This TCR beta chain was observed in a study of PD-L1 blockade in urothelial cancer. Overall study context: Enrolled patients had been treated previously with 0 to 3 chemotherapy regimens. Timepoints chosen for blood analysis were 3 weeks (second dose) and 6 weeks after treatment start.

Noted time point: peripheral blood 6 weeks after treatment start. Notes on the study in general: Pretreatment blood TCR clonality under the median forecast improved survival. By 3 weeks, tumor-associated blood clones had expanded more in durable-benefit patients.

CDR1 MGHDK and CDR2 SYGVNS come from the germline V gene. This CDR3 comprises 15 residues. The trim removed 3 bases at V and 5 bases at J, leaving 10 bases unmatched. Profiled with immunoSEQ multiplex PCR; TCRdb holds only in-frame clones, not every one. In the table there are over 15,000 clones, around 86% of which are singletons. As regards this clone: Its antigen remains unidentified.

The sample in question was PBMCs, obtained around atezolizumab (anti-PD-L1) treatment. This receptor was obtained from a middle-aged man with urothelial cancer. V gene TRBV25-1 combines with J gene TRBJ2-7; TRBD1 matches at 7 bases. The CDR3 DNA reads TGTGCCAGCAGTGATAGGACAGGAGGAGGCAACGAGCAGTACTTC. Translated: CASSDRTGGGNEQYF.